The 8 T cell receptor beta chains below come from one sample, sequenced in a study of T cells in Graves' hyperthyroidism and ophthalmopathy. There were TCR beta CDR3 regions amplified from RNA transcripts. HTBI primers were employed in a first-round RT-PCR of the TCR CDR3. TCRdb used MiXCR to reprocess the multiplex PCR reads, holding one entry per CDR3 protein. The sample consists of 700,000 or so distinct CDR3 sequences, over 15% of them appearing once. Source material: blood. These receptors were taken from a man aged 18-30 years with Graves' hyperthyroidism.

Concerning this clonotype itself: One end of the junction fails to match germline, which may point to a read error. The rearrangement joins TRBV28 to TRBJ1-5, with TRBD1 matching 8 bases. This CDR3 is built from 16 residues. Looked up from germline, CDR1 is MDHEN and CDR2 is SYDVKM. The CDR3 spells CANSRRTGWSNQPQHF. In DNA, the CDR3 is TGTGCCAACAGTAGAAGGACAGGGTGGAGCAATCAGCCCCAGCATTTT.

This clonotype has ten or more counts. The chain links TRBV7-9 to TRBJ2-1; 7 bases are shared with TRBD2. Unmatched junction bases numbered 3, after V lost 1 base and J lost 0 bases. CDR1 SEHNR and CDR2 FQNEAQ come from the germline V gene (reference sequence). CDR3 length: 16 amino acids. The CDR3 DNA follows: TGTGCCAGCAGCTTAGAAGGCGGGAGCTCCTACAATGAGCAGTTCTTC. Its translation is CASSLEGGSSYNEQFF.

The chain employs TRBV12-3 or TRBV12-4 and TRBJ2-7; D perhaps matches TRBD2 (5 bases). Trimming shortened V by 7 bases and J by 1 base, and 11 bases separated the two germline ends. The CDR3 runs to 13 residues. The CDR3 is CASTIPGSYEQYF. Written as DNA, the CDR3 is TGTGCCAGCACCATACCGGGATCCTACGAGCAGTACTTC.

The CDR3, as DNA: TGTGCCAGCAGTCCCTCCGGGACAGGGGAGGAAAAACTGTTTTTT. Translated, it gives CASSPSGTGEEKLFF. The J gene is TRBJ1-4, the V gene TRBV28; TRBD1 aligns across 10 bases. With V trimmed by 5 bases and J by 8 bases, 8 bases remained unmatched. The CDR3 covers 15 residues. The germline CDR1 and CDR2 sequences are MDHEN and SYDVKM.

This clonotype was counted ten times or more. The rearrangement joins TRBV6-2 or TRBV6-3 to TRBJ2-1; 7 positions match TRBD2. This CDR3 spans 15 amino acids. Trimming took 6 bases from V and 5 from J; bases not matched to a gene: 10. Per germline, CDR1 MNHEY and CDR2 SVGEGT. CDR3 region: CASRYTSAPNNEQFF. In DNA form, the CDR3 reads TGTGCCAGCAGATATACTAGCGCACCAAACAATGAGCAGTTCTTC.

This clonotype came up a few times. The V and J genes are TRBV28 and TRBJ2-7, with 8 nucleotides matching TRBD2. The J segment lost 7 bases and the V segment lost 3 bases, leaving 11 bases of the junction unmatched. CDR1 MDHEN and CDR2 SYDVKM come from the germline V gene. The CDR3 has 15 residues. The chain's CDR3 is CASSLMSGRFMEQYF. The CDR3 DNA reads TGTGCCAGCAGTTTGATGAGCGGGAGATTCATGGAGCAGTACTTC.

This clonotype was counted at least ten times. This chain joins TRBV28 and TRBJ1-4; the D gene is possibly TRBD1 (6 bases). Trimming left V 6 bases short and J 7 bases short, with 18 bases between. Germline values: CDR1 MDHEN, CDR2 SYDVKM. The CDR3 contains 15 residues. The CDR3 sequence is CASRLGGQGGEKLFF. CDR3 bases: TGTGCCAGCAGGCTTGGGGGGCAAGGTGGTGAAAAACTGTTTTTT.

V gene TRBV9 combines with J gene TRBJ1-4; a weak D match, TRBD1 (5 bases). The V gene's germline CDR1 is SGDLS and CDR2 YYNGEE. The CDR3 length is 15 residues. Trimming removed 3 bases from V and 8 bases from J, with 17 bases in between. The chain's CDR3 is CASSGGTAGKEKLFF. CDR3 in DNA: TGTGCCAGCAGCGGTGGGACGGCAGGGAAGGAAAAACTGTTTTTT.